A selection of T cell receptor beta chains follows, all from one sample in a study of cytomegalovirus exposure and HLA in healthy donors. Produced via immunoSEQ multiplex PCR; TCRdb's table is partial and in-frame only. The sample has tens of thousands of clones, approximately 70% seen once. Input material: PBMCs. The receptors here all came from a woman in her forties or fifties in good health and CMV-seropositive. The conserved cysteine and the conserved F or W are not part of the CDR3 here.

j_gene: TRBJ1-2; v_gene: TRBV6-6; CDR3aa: ASNKPRGGYT
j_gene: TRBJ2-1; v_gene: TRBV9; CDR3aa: ASSVGTSAAAASYNEQF
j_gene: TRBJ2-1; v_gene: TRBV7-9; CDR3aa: ASSSPGVVQF
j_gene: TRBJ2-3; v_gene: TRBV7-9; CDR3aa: ASSLALLQGTDTQY
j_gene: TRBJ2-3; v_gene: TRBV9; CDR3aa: ASSVEGAGGSDTQY
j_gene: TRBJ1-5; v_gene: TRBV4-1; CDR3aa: ASSQESVYSNQPQH
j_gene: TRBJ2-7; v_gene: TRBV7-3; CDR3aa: ASSPTGTGADEQY
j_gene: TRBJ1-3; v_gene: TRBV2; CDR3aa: ASSGPGQGSGNTIY
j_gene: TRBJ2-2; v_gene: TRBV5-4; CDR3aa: ASSLRSSNTGELF
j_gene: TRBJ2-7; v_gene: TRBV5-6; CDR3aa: ASRDRTGSYEQY
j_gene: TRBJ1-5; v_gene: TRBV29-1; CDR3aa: SAGQGDQPQH
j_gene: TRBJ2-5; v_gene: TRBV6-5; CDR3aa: ASSYSGVQETQY
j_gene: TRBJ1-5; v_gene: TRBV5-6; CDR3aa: ASSSWSQLLGGQPQH
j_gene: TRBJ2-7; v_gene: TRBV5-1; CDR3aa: ASSLAGEWTYEQY
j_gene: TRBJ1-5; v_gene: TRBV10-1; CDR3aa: ASSERRSYSNQPQH
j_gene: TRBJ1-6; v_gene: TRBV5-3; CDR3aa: ARSPDSPWVRNSPLH
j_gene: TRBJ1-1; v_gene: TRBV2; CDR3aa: ASSEARGAPC
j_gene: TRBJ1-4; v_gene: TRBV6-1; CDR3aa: ASSEAGGVYEKLF
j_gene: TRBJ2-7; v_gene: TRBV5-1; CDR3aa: ASSNGLAGPWYEQY
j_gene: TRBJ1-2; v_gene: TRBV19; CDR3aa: ASSPRQGVGYGYT
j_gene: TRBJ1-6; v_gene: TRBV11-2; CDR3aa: ASRRGGNNSPLH
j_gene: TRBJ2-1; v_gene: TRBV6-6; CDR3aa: ASSSSGIVYEQF
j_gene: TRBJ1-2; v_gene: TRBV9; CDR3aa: ASTPDLGSNYGYT
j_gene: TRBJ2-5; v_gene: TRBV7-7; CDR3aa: ASSLGFVGGETQY
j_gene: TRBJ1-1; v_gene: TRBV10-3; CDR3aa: ATQQGIMNTEAF
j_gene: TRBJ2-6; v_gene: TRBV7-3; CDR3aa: ASSLVSGLGANVLT
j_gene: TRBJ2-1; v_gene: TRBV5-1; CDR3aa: ASSQLPRGYNEQF
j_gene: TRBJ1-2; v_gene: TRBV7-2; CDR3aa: ASSLELRDYGYT
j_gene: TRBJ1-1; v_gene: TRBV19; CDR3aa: ASLNRDRGMNTEAF
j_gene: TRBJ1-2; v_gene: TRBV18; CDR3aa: ASSQDSGFVYGYT
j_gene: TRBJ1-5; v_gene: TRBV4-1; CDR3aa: ASSQPAGLNQPQH
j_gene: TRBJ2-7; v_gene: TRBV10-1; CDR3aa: VSSLGGAAYEQY
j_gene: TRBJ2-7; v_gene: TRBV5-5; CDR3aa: ASSLGLLSGSWDEQY
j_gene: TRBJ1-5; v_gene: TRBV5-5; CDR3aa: ASSLARDQPQH
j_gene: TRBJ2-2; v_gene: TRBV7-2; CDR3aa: ASSWRISAGELF
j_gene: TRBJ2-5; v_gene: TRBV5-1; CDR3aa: ASSLVPGKETQY
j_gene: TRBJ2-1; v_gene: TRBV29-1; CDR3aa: SGSRDRKYNEQF
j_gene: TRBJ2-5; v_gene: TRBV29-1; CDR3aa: SVSMSQETQY
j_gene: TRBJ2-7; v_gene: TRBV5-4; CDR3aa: ASSSYRDRVRSEQY
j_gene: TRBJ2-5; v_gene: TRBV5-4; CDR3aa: ASSVAGQETQY
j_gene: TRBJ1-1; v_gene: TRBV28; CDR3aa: ASIFMGRGTEAF
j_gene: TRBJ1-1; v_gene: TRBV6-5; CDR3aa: ASSLQQMNTEAF
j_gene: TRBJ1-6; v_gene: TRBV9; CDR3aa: ASSGQGSSYNSPLH
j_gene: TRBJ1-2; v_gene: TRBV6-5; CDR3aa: ASSYGQGAYGYT
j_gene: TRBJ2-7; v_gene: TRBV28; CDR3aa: ASSLNILGGFAYEQY
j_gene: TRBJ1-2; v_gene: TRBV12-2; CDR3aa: ASRESYGYT
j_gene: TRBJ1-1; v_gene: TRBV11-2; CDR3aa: ASSPRTSGPLRNTEAF
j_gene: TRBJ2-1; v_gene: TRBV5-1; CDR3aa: ASSFHFFNEQF
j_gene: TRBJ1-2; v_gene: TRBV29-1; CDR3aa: SAPEGAIYGYT
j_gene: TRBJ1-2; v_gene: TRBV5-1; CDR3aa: ASSPPSGGEDGYT
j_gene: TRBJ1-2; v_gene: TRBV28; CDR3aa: ASSNQGYGYT
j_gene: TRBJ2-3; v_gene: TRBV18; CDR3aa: ASSQLADSTDTQY
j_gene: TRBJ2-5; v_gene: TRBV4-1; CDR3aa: ASSQGSSGDYQETQY
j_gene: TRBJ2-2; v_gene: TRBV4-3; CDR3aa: ASTTSGDRNTGELF
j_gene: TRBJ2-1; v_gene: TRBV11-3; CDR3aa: ASSDRTSGGNNEQF